What follows are 29 T cell receptor beta chains derived from one specimen sequenced in a study of blood T cells in healthy people across ages. A J-beta primer mix and a sample-barcoded 5' primer were used in a second PCR of roughly 7 to 12 cycles. TCRdb independently ran MiXCR on the 5' RACE reads; one entry per CDR3 protein. The top ten clones hold 6.5% to 10% of a sample with fewer than 1.5 million distinct CDR3 sequences, around 39% of them seen once. Sequenced sample: blood. These TCRs come from a woman aged 18-29 years in good health.

CDR3 loop: CASSRALPGANVLTF. CDR3 nucleotide sequence: TGTGCCAGCAGTAGGGCGCTCCCTGGGGCCAACGTCCTGACTTTC. The chain employs TRBV5-6 and TRBJ2-6; D gene ambiguous. The ends were cut back, 5 bases at V and 2 bases at J, with 11 bases in the middle. From germline, CDR1 is SGHDT and CDR2 YYEEEE. This CDR3 is 15 amino acids long.

This clonotype was found a few times. V usage is TRBV7-9 and J usage is TRBJ1-4, with a tentative D call TRBD1 (5 bases). Trimming stripped 5 bases from V and 3 bases from J, with 13 bases between. The CDR3 is made up of 15 amino acids. Looked up from germline, CDR1 is SEHNR and CDR2 is FQNEAQ (reference sequence). CDR3 coding DNA: TGTGCCAGCAGCCTCCAAACAGGATCTAATGAAAAACTGTTTTTT. It codes for CASSLQTGSNEKLFF.

This clonotype has a handful of counts. This chain joins TRBV2 and TRBJ2-5, with D possibly TRBD1 on 6 matching bases. Germline V gene data show CDR1 as SNHLY and CDR2 as FYNNEI. V lost 4 bases to trimming and J lost 1 base, with 10 bases between them. The CDR3 has 14 amino acids. In DNA form, the CDR3 reads TGTGCCAGCAGTGCCCAGGGGATCCAAGAGACCCAGTACTTC. Encoded protein: CASSAQGIQETQYF.

In this sample, this clonotype turned up once. The junction and the germline gene differ at one end; a read error may be behind it. The chain joins TRBV10-1 to TRBJ2-5, with D possibly being TRBD2 (6 bases). Germline V gene data show CDR1 as WNHNN and CDR2 as SYGVQD (reference sequence). The CDR3 spans 16 residues. The CDR3 coding sequence is TGCGCCAGCAGTCCTCCTCTACGGGACTCACAAGAGACCCGGTACTTC. It is translated as CASSPPLRDSQETRYF.

The sample holds a few counts of this clonotype. At one of its ends the junction is not consistent with the germline gene, which may arise from a read error. The chain uses TRBV4-2 and TRBJ2-1; no clear D. This CDR3 is built from 15 residues. Looked up from germline, CDR1 is LGHNA and CDR2 is YNFKEQ. The CDR3 coding sequence is TGTTCCAGCAGCCAAGTACCCAACTCCTACAATGAGCAGTTCTTC. It is translated as CSSSQVPNSYNEQFF.

The rearrangement links TRBV7-2 to TRBJ2-7; D is unclear. V was pared by 1 base and J by 5 bases, with 15 bases between. This CDR3 has 15 residues. Germline CDR1 reads SGHTA; CDR2 reads FQGNSA. The DNA for the CDR3 is TGTGCCAGCAGCTTAGTGTCAGGATCTCCTGACGAGCAGTACTTC. The encoded protein is CASSLVSGSPDEQYF. The whole variable domain, remainder taken from reference TRBV7-2 and TRBJ2-7, is GAGVSQSPSNKVTEKGKDVELRCDPISGHTALYWYRQSLGQGLEFLIYFQGNSAPDKSGLPSDRFSAERTGGSVSTLTIQRTQQEDSAVYLCASSLVSGSPDEQYFGPGTRLTVT.

This clonotype was seen just once. The chain employs TRBV6-1 and TRBJ2-1; 11 positions agree with TRBD2. The CDR3 loop spans 17 amino acids. V was clipped by 1 base and J by 3 bases; unmatched bases: 5. Per the germline V gene, CDR1 is MNHNS and CDR2 is SASEGT. This chain's CDR3 is CASSEGRTSGHYNEQFF. The CDR3 region has the DNA TGTGCCAGCAGTGAAGGACGGACTAGCGGGCACTACAATGAGCAGTTCTTC.

The chain carries TRBV6-2 or TRBV6-3 and TRBJ1-1; tentative D call: TRBD1 (6 bases). V was clipped by 5 bases and J by 2 bases, with 18 bases between them. The CDR3 consists of 16 residues. CDR1 is MNHEY, CDR2 SVGEGT, per germline. CDR3 sequence reads: CASSQSPGTPNTEAFF. CDR3 DNA: TGTGCCAGCAGTCAATCCCCCGGGACACCAAACACTGAAGCTTTCTTT.

This clonotype was seen a single time. The chain's CDR3 is CSVEDITARGPYEQYF. The CDR3 region has the DNA TGCAGCGTTGAAGACATTACTGCGCGGGGCCCCTACGAGCAGTACTTC. This chain uses TRBV29-1 with TRBJ2-7; D possibly corresponds to TRBD2 (6 bases). Germline V lookup: CDR1 SQVTM, CDR2 ANQGSEA. With 0 bases removed from V and 2 bases from J, the gap between germline ends came to 17 bases. CDR3 length: 16 residues.

This chain connects TRBV5-1 to TRBJ2-5, with TRBD2 as a possible D gene (6 bases). Trimming stripped 2 bases from V and 5 bases from J, with 13 bases between. The CDR3 spans 14 residues. In germline, CDR1 is SGHRS, CDR2 YFSETQ. The CDR3 protein is CASSFTGSPETQYF. Written as DNA, the CDR3 is TGCGCCAGCAGCTTCACCGGGAGCCCCGAGACCCAGTACTTC. Full variable domain (missing parts from reference TRBV5-1 and TRBJ2-5): KAGVTQTPRYLIKTRGQQVTLSCSPISGHRSVSWYQQTPGQGLQFLFEYFSETQRNKGNFPGRFSGRQFSNSRSEMNVSTLELGDSALYLCASSFTGSPETQYFGPGTRLLVL.

The CDR3 region has the DNA TGTGCCATCAGTGTCAGACAGGAAGCCTACGAGCAGTACTTC. It translates to CAISVRQEAYEQYF. The chain uses TRBV10-3 and TRBJ2-7; a possible D gene is TRBD1 (6 bases). V was cut by 4 bases and J by 2 bases, with 12 bases left in between. This CDR3 spans 14 amino acids. The germline CDR1 and CDR2 sequences are ENHRY and SYGVKD.

This sequence joins TRBV20-1 and TRBJ2-7; D gene uncertain. The V end was cut by 2 bases, the J end by 3 bases, with 5 bases between. Germline CDR1 DFQATT, CDR2 SNEGSKA (reference sequence). The CDR3 sequence is 11 residues long. Written as DNA, the CDR3 is TGCAGTGCTAGAAACAGCTACGAGCAGTACTTC. It translates to CSARNSYEQYF.

The chain carries TRBV4-1 and TRBJ1-1; D is perhaps TRBD1 (6 bases). Trimming stripped 1 base from V and 8 bases from J, with 8 bases between. The CDR3 length is 12 residues. Germline CDR1 is MGHRA and CDR2 is YSYEKL. For the CDR3, the DNA is TGCGCCAGCAGCCAAGGTACAGGGGAAGCTTTCTTT. Protein: CASSQGTGEAFF.

The chain couples TRBV7-8 to TRBJ2-7, with no clear D. V lost 1 base, J lost 2 bases, and 15 bases lay in between. Germline V gene sequence: CDR1 SGHVS, CDR2 FQNEAQ. The CDR3 length is 16 residues. This chain's CDR3 is CASSLGNRAIAYEQYF. The DNA of the CDR3 is TGTGCCAGCAGCTTAGGGAATAGAGCTATAGCCTACGAGCAGTACTTC.

This clonotype was observed a few times. This chain links TRBV20-1 with TRBJ2-1, with 14 bases aligning to TRBD2. V gave up 5 bases and J gave up 8 bases; unmatched junction bases: 5. CDR3 length: 14 amino acids. Germline values: CDR1 DFQATT, CDR2 SNEGSKA (reference sequence). The CDR3 sequence is CSAGGTSGSYEQFF. In nucleotides, the CDR3 is TGCAGTGCTGGAGGGACTAGCGGGAGTTATGAGCAGTTCTTC.

This clonotype was picked up one time. The chain carries TRBV27 and TRBJ2-1, with 10 bases that match TRBD2. The assigned J gene may be wrong: the sequence end matches TRBJ2-7 better. Germline CDR1 is MNHEY and CDR2 is SMNVEV (reference sequence). The CDR3 extends over 17 amino acids. Here the CDR3 DNA reads TGTGCCAGCAGTTTAGGAGCGGGGGGGGTCTCCTACAATGAGCAGTACTTC. Its translation: CASSLGAGGVSYNEQYF.

The gene calls are TRBV6-5 and TRBJ1-2; 7 bases fit TRBD1. The ends lost 2 bases at V and 8 bases at J; junction bases unmatched: 8. The germline V gene encodes CDR1 MNHEY and CDR2 SVGAGI. CDR3 length: 14 amino acids. The CDR3 bases are TGTGCCAGCAGTTACGCCGGAGGGACAGTAGGCTACACCTTC. It translates to CASSYAGGTVGYTF.

This clonotype was detected a few times. J is TRBJ2-4 and V is TRBV11-2; no definite D call. The germline gives CDR1 SGHAT, CDR2 FQNNGV. The V gene lost 3 bases and the J gene lost 0 bases, with 9 bases spanning the gap. The CDR3 contains 15 residues. This CDR3 is CASSFLQLAKNIQYF. The CDR3 nucleotides read TGTGCCAGCAGCTTCCTACAGCTAGCCAAAAACATTCAGTACTTC.

A word on this clonotype: Compared with germline, one end of the junction differs, possibly owing to a read error. As DNA, the CDR3 is TGTGCCTGCAGCTTAGGTATCGGGACAGGGCGGAACACTGAAGCTTTCTTT. Translating gives CACSLGIGTGRNTEAFF. V gene TRBV7-2 combines with J gene TRBJ1-1; TRBD1 matches at 9 bases. There are 17 residues in the CDR3. Per germline, CDR1 SGHTA and CDR2 FQGNSA.

The CDR3 region is CASSLSPHTGELFF. CDR3 in DNA: TGTGCCAGCAGTTTATCCCCACACACCGGGGAGCTGTTTTTT. The chain employs TRBV27 and TRBJ2-2; D is ambiguous. This CDR3 region has 14 residues. Trimming left V 0 bases short and J 3 bases short, with 5 bases between. Per the germline V gene, CDR1 is MNHEY and CDR2 is SMNVEV (reference sequence).

In its sample, this clonotype was seen a few times. J is TRBJ2-7 and V is TRBV7-9; 12 bases map to TRBD1. Germline V lookup: CDR1 SEHNR, CDR2 FQNEAQ (reference sequence). V shed 5 bases, J shed 7 bases, and the junction held 9 bases outside the gene matches. This CDR3 spans 15 amino acids. CDR3 nucleotides: TGTGCCAGCAGCAAACCGGGACAGGGGGCGTGGGAGCAGTACTTC. Its translation is CASSKPGQGAWEQYF.

The V gene is TRBV20-1, the J gene TRBJ2-1; no firm D call. The J call is in doubt because the DNA end fits TRBJ2-7 better. The CDR3 runs to 13 residues. CDR1 and CDR2 from the germline V gene are DFQATT and SNEGSKA (reference sequence). This CDR3 is CSASPRGYNEQYF. In DNA form, the CDR3 reads TGCAGTGCTAGTCCCCGAGGTTACAATGAGCAGTACTTC.

The chain couples TRBV20-1 to TRBJ1-4; a weak D match, TRBD1 (5 bases). CDR1 and CDR2 from the germline V gene are DFQATT and SNEGSKA (reference sequence). V was pared by 6 bases and J by 0 bases, with 11 bases between. CDR3 length: 14 amino acids. As DNA, the CDR3 is TGCAGTGCCCCCGGGACTTCAACTAATGAAAAACTGTTTTTT. Its protein product is CSAPGTSTNEKLFF.

The chain combines TRBV11-2 with TRBJ2-5, with D uncertain. The DNA end lines up better with TRBJ2-7; the J call may be wrong. The CDR3 runs to 12 residues. Germline V gene data show CDR1 as SGHAT and CDR2 as FQNNGV. The CDR3 loop is CASSSLVFEQYF. CDR3 bases: TGTGCCAGCAGCTCCTTGGTTTTCGAGCAGTACTTC.

A few counts support this clonotype. This chain joins TRBV27 and TRBJ2-7; D is perhaps TRBD1 or TRBD2 (6 bases each). Germline V gives CDR1 MNHEY, CDR2 SMNVEV (reference sequence). This CDR3 comprises 16 residues. V gave up 6 bases and J gave up 2 bases, with 20 bases separating them. CDR3 residues: CASSLGGHAGPYEQYF. CDR3 coding DNA: TGTGCCAGCAGCCTCGGGGGACACGCCGGACCCTACGAGCAGTACTTC.

This clonotype was seen a handful of times. The V gene is TRBV7-9, the J gene TRBJ2-4; 7 bases fit TRBD2. The J call may be wrong; the DNA end is better matched by TRBJ2-5. The CDR3 is 19 residues long. Germline loops: CDR1 SEHNR, CDR2 FQNEAQ (reference sequence). The DNA for the CDR3 is TGTGCCAGCAGCTTAATCCGAGGGGATATAGCGGGCCACGGAGAGACCCAGTACTTC. It specifies CASSLIRGDIAGHGETQYF.

The V call is TRBV4-1, the J call TRBJ1-5; 9 bases agree with TRBD1. This CDR3 is 16 amino acids long. Per the germline V gene, CDR1 is MGHRA and CDR2 is YSYEKL. Trimming took 0 bases from V and 4 from J; bases not matched to a gene: 4. The CDR3 here is CASSQEDRGGNQPQHF. The CDR3 coding sequence is TGCGCCAGCAGCCAAGAGGACAGGGGTGGAAATCAGCCCCAGCATTTT.

The V and J genes are TRBV7-3 and TRBJ2-1, with TRBD1 identical over 9 bases. Germline CDR1 and CDR2: SGHTA and FQGTGA. V shed 5 bases and J 6 bases; nucleotides not matched to a gene: 11. This CDR3 is built from 16 residues. DNA of the CDR3: TGTGCCAGCAGCCCCCACGGACAGGGGCCCCTCAATGAGCAGTTCTTC. Its protein is CASSPHGQGPLNEQFF.

This sequence joins TRBV12-3 or TRBV12-4 and TRBJ2-5, with TRBD2 matching over 11 bases. The CDR3 sequence is 14 residues long. The V gene end was trimmed by 8 bases and the J gene end by 4 bases; junction bases not matched to a gene: 6. Written as DNA, the CDR3 is TGTGCCAGCGCATTAGCGGGGGGGAGAGAGACCCAGTACTTC. Its protein is CASALAGGRETQYF.